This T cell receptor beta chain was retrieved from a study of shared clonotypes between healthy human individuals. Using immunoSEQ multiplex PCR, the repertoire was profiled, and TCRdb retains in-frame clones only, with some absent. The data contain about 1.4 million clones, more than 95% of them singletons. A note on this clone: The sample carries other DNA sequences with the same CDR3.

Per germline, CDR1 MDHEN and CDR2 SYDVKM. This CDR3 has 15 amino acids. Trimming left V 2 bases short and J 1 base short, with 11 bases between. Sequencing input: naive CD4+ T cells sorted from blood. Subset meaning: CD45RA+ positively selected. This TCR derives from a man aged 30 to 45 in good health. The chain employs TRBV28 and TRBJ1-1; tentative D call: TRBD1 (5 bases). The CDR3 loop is CASSLQGRRNTEAFF. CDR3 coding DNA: TGTGCCAGCAGTTTACAGGGTCGAAGGAACACTGAAGCTTTCTTT.